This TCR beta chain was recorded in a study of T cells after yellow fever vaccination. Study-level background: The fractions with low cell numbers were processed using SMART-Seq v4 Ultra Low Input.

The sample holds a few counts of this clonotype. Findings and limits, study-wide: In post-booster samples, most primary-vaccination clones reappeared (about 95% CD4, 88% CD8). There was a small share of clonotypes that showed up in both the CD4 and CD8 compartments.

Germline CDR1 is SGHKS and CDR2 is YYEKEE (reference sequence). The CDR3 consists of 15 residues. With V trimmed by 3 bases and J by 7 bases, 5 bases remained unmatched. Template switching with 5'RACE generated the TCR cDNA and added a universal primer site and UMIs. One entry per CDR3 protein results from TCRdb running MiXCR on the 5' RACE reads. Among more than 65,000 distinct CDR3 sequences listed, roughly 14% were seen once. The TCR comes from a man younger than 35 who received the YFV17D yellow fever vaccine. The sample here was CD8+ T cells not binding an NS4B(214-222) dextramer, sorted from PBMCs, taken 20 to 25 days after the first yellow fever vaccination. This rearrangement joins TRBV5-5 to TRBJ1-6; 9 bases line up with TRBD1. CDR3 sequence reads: CASSYTGTGNSPLHF. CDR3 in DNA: TGTGCCAGCAGCTACACCGGGACAGGGAATTCACCCCTCCACTTT.